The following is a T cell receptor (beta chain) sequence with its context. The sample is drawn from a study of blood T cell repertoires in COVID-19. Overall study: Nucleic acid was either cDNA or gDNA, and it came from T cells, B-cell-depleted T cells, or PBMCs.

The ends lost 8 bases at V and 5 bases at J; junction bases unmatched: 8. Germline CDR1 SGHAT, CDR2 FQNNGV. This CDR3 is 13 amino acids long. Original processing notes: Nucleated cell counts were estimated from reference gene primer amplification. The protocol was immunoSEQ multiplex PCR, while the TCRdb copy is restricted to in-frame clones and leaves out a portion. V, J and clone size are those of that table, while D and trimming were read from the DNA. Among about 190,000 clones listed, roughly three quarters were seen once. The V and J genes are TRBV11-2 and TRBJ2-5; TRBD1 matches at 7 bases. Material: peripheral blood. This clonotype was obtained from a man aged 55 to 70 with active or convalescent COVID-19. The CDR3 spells CASALTGRETQYF. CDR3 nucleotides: TGTGCCAGCGCCCTGACAGGGCGGGAGACCCAGTACTTC.